This entry lists 24 T cell receptor beta chains sequenced from one sample in a study of identical twins (dated by TCRdb to between 2015 and 2016). The library was made by 5' RACE. The sample was run on an Illumina HiSeq 2000. TCRdb applied fastp at Q25 and MiXCR to the public reads, then kept only in-frame beta chains. One record per CDR3 amino acid sequence lists the most common genes and DNA. The sample table holds hundreds of thousands of distinct CDR3 sequences, of which around a sixth were seen once. Approximately 14% of the sample belongs to the ten largest clones. This sample also belongs to another study, concerning T cells expressing NK-cell markers.

Sequencing used PBMCs. Receptors originate from a woman under 30 in good health.

This clonotype was counted between two and nine times. This chain links TRBV10-3 with TRBJ2-2, with a tentative D call TRBD2 (5 bases). The length of the CDR3 is 16 residues. CDR1 is ENHRY, CDR2 SYGVKD, per germline. V was trimmed by 3 bases and J by 1 base, leaving 12 bases between them. The CDR3 bases are TGTGCCATCAGTGAACGAGGGAGCTTGAACACCGGGGAGCTGTTTTTT. It is translated as CAISERGSLNTGELFF.

This clonotype was seen only a few times. This sequence joins TRBV6-5 and TRBJ2-5; D is unresolved. This CDR3 comprises 16 residues. Trimming took 2 bases from V and 4 from J, leaving 17 bases between them. Germline V gene data show CDR1 as MNHEY and CDR2 as SVGAGI. This chain's CDR3 is CASSYQPATSGETQYF. Written as DNA, the CDR3 is TGTGCCAGCAGTTACCAACCCGCCACGTCGGGAGAGACCCAGTACTTC.

The V and J genes are TRBV3-1 and TRBJ1-1; D ambiguous. V lost 4 bases to trimming and J lost 10 bases, with 16 bases between them. Germline CDR1 LGHDT, CDR2 YNNKEL (reference sequence). This CDR3 comprises 13 residues. In DNA form, the CDR3 reads TGTGCCAGCAGCCCGTACGGCGGGGTAGGAGCTTTCTTT. Translating gives CASSPYGGVGAFF.

The chain has TRBV12-3 or TRBV12-4 and TRBJ2-2; the match to TRBD2 covers 11 bases. The CDR3 contains 15 residues. J lost 4 bases, V lost 3 bases, and 1 base had no gene match. CDR3 amino acids: CASSFTSGSTGELFF. The DNA of the CDR3 is TGTGCCAGCAGTTTCACTAGCGGGAGCACCGGGGAGCTGTTTTTT.

This clonotype was seen at least ten times. The V call is TRBV5-1, the J call TRBJ2-2, with D tentatively TRBD2 (6 bases). The CDR3 totals 16 residues. Trimming shortened V by 0 bases and J by 5 bases, and 14 bases separated the two germline ends. Germline CDR1 and CDR2: SGHRS and YFSETQ. The CDR3: CASSLVVQAGTGELFF. The CDR3 coding sequence is TGCGCCAGCAGCTTGGTGGTCCAGGCGGGAACCGGGGAGCTGTTTTTT.

The rearrangement uses TRBV12-3 or TRBV12-4 and TRBJ2-3; D is perhaps TRBD1 (6 bases). The CDR3 extends over 18 amino acids. V was shortened by 2 bases and J by 4 bases, with 22 bases between the two germline ends. CDR3 DNA: TGTGCCAGCAGTTTACCCGGTAATTTAGGGCCAGGGGCAGATACGCAGTATTTT. Translation gives CASSLPGNLGPGADTQYF.

The V and J genes are TRBV9 and TRBJ2-2, with 8 bases aligning to TRBD2. The J segment lost 4 bases and the V segment lost 3 bases, leaving 5 bases of the junction unmatched. The germline V gene encodes CDR1 SGDLS and CDR2 YYNGEE. CDR3 length equals 15 residues. The CDR3 nucleotides read TGTGCCAGCAGCGAAAGCGGGAGTGGCACCGGGGAGCTGTTTTTT. It is translated as CASSESGSGTGELFF.

This clonotype was observed a handful of times. The chain is built from TRBV20-1 and TRBJ2-5; D is uncertain. There are 12 residues in the CDR3. Trimming took 4 bases from V and 3 from J, leaving 9 bases between them. CDR1 is DFQATT and CDR2 is SNEGSKA in the germline V gene (reference sequence). The CDR3: CSANGQKETQYF. The CDR3 nucleotides are TGCAGTGCTAACGGTCAGAAAGAGACCCAGTACTTC.

The J gene is TRBJ2-5, the V gene TRBV5-1, with 7 nucleotides matching TRBD1. From germline, CDR1 is SGHRS and CDR2 YFSETQ. V shed 4 bases and J 3 bases; nucleotides not matched to a gene: 6. The CDR3 is made up of 14 amino acids. The chain's CDR3 is CASSLLDREETQYF. In nucleotides, the CDR3 is TGCGCCAGCAGCCTCCTAGACAGGGAAGAGACCCAGTACTTC.

This clonotype was recorded a few times. The chain combines TRBV5-5 with TRBJ2-3; TRBD2 matches at 9 bases. The CDR3 runs 18 residues. V dropped 2 bases and J dropped 2; count of bases not matched to a gene: 12. The germline gives CDR1 SGHKS, CDR2 YYEKEE (reference sequence). CDR3 amino acids: CASSFRRGTSFHTDTQYF. The CDR3 DNA is TGTGCCAGCAGCTTCCGGAGAGGGACTAGCTTCCACACAGATACGCAGTATTTT.

CDR3 loop: CSAGGGHVLSSYNEQFF. The CDR3 DNA reads as TGCAGTGCTGGCGGGGGGCATGTCCTCAGCTCCTACAATGAGCAGTTCTTC. This rearrangement joins TRBV20-1 to TRBJ2-1; 8 bases match TRBD2. J was trimmed by 0 bases and V by 5 bases; bases with no gene match: 12. Germline CDR1 and CDR2: DFQATT and SNEGSKA (reference sequence). CDR3 length equals 17 residues.

In its sample, this clonotype was seen once. The chain employs TRBV2 and TRBJ2-7, with no clear D. This CDR3 contains 12 residues. Trimming left V 6 bases short and J 3 bases short, with 9 bases between. Germline CDR1 and CDR2: SNHLY and FYNNEI. This CDR3 reads CASRRGVYEQYF. CDR3 sequence (DNA): TGTGCCAGCAGGCGAGGCGTCTACGAGCAGTACTTC.

This clonotype was detected a few times. J is TRBJ1-1 and V is TRBV7-9; maybe TRBD1 (6 bases). V gave up 1 base and J gave up 0 bases, with 15 bases separating them. The CDR3 is made up of 17 amino acids. Germline lookup yields CDR1 SEHNR and CDR2 FQNEAQ (reference sequence). The CDR3: CASSLGKQGRVNTEAFF. Written as DNA, the CDR3 is TGTGCCAGCAGCTTAGGGAAGCAGGGGAGAGTGAACACTGAAGCTTTCTTT.

V is TRBV5-1 and J is TRBJ1-1; maybe TRBD1 (5 bases). V lost 4 bases to trimming and J lost 8 bases, with 15 bases between them. The CDR3 totals 13 residues. CDR1 and CDR2 (germline): SGHRS, YFSETQ. The CDR3 loop reads CASSQGTEGEAFF. The CDR3 DNA reads as TGCGCCAGCAGCCAAGGGACGGAGGGAGAAGCTTTCTTT.

The chain recombines TRBV12-3 or TRBV12-4 with TRBJ2-3; no reliable D call. Trimming pared 5 bases from V and 6 bases from J, leaving 12 bases between. CDR3 length equals 13 residues. In nucleotides, the CDR3 is TGTGCCAGCAGTCTCAGAACGGCCGATACGCAGTATTTT. It codes for CASSLRTADTQYF.

The chain has TRBV20-1 and TRBJ2-7; 11 bases are shared with TRBD1. The germline V gene has CDR1 DFQATT and CDR2 SNEGSKA (reference sequence). The CDR3 is 15 amino acids. Trimming at V came to 3 bases and at J to 5 bases, leaving 9 bases not matched to a gene. In DNA, the CDR3 is TGCAGTGCTAGGTTCTGGGGACAGGGGGTTGACGAGCAGTACTTC. Protein product: CSARFWGQGVDEQYF.

This clonotype was counted a single time. The CDR3 DNA sequence: TGTGCCAGCAGCCAAGGGTTAGCGGGATTAGGGTACAATGAGCAGTTCTTC. This encodes CASSQGLAGLGYNEQFF. This sequence joins TRBV3-1 and TRBJ2-1, with 8 bases fitting TRBD2. The V and J ends lost 1 base and 4 bases, in that order; junction bases with no gene match: 9. The CDR3 loop spans 17 amino acids. Germline lookup yields CDR1 LGHDT and CDR2 YNNKEL (reference sequence).

This clonotype was detected many times. DNA of the CDR3: TGTGCCAGCAGCTTTGGGACGGTCCAAGAGACCCAGTACTTC. This encodes CASSFGTVQETQYF. The gene calls are TRBV7-9 and TRBJ2-5; D is perhaps TRBD1 or TRBD2 (5 bases each). CDR1 and CDR2 from the germline V gene are SEHNR and FQNEAQ (reference sequence). The CDR3 sequence is 14 residues long. The V gene lost 3 bases and the J gene lost 1 base, with 9 bases spanning the gap.

This clonotype was seen a few times. J is TRBJ1-2 and V is TRBV7-9, with D unresolved. The CDR3 covers 14 residues. Trimming took off 1 base at V and 9 bases at J, with 15 bases between the two ends. Germline CDR1 SEHNR, CDR2 FQNEAQ (reference sequence). This CDR3 is CASSLVGVEWSYTF. CDR3 sequence (DNA): TGTGCCAGCAGCTTAGTAGGAGTCGAGTGGAGCTACACCTTC.

The chain has TRBV5-1 and TRBJ2-7, with D perhaps TRBD1 or TRBD2 (7 bases each). CDR3 size: 14 residues. Germline CDR1 SGHRS, CDR2 YFSETQ. V was pared by 4 bases and J by 3 bases, with 14 bases between. CDR3 residues: CASSDQGGNYEQYF. CDR3 nucleotides: TGCGCCAGCAGCGACCAGGGGGGGAACTACGAGCAGTACTTC.

The chain joins TRBV11-1 to TRBJ2-7, with TRBD1 matching 8 bases. J lost 2 bases, V lost 6 bases, and 3 bases had no gene match. Germline CDR1 is SGHAT and CDR2 is FQDESV (reference sequence). This CDR3 is built from 13 residues. The CDR3 sequence: CASSMDRAYEQYF. Written as DNA, the CDR3 is TGTGCCAGCAGTATGGACAGGGCCTACGAGCAGTACTTC.

A few counts support this clonotype. V is TRBV11-2 and J is TRBJ2-1; a weak D match, TRBD2 (5 bases). Germline CDR1 and CDR2: SGHAT and FQNNGV. The CDR3 consists of 13 residues. Trimming left V 6 bases short and J 6 bases short, with 12 bases between. The CDR3 region is CASRSTTGNEQFF. The CDR3 nucleotides are TGTGCCAGCAGGTCGACTACGGGCAATGAGCAGTTCTTC.

This chain uses TRBV5-4 with TRBJ2-4, with D unresolved. Trimming left V 2 bases short and J 1 base short, with 16 bases between. This CDR3 is built from 17 residues. Germline V gives CDR1 SGHNT, CDR2 YYREEE (reference sequence). The CDR3 reads CASSFFPVTIAKNIQYF. The CDR3 DNA reads TGTGCCAGCAGCTTCTTCCCTGTTACTATCGCCAAAAACATTCAGTACTTC.

V is TRBV5-5 and J is TRBJ1-4; D not resolved. The CDR3 contains 12 residues. Deletions cut 5 bases from V and 11 bases from J, with 13 bases between. From germline, CDR1 is SGHKS and CDR2 YYEKEE (reference sequence). CDR3 sequence: CASSSARWKLFF. The DNA of the CDR3 is TGTGCCAGCAGTTCAGCACGGTGGAAACTGTTTTTT.